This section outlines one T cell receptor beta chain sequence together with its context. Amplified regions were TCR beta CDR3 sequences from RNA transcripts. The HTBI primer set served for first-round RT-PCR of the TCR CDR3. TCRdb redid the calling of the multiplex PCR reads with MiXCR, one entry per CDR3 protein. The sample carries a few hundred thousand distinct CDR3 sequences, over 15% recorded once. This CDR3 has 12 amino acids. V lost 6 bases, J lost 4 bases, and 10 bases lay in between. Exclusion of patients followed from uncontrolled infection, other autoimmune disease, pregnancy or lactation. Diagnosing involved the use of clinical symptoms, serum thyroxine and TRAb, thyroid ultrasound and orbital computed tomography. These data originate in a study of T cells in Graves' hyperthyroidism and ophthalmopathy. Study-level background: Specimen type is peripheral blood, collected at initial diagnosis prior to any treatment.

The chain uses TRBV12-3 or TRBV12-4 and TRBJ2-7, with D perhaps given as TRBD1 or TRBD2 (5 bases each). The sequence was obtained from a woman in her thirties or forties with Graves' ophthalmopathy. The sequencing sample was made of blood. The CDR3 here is CASSGAKYEQYF. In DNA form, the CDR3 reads TGTGCCAGCAGCGGGGCGAAATACGAGCAGTACTTC.